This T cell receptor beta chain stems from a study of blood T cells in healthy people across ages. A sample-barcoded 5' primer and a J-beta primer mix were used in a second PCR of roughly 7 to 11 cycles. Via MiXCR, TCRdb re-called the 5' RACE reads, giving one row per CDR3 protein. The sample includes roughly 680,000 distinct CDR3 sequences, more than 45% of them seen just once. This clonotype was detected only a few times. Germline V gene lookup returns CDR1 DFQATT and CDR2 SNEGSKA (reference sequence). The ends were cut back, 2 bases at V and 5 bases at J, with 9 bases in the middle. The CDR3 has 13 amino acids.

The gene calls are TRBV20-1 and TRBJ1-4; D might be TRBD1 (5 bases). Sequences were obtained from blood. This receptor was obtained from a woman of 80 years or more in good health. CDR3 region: CSARRDGNEKLFF. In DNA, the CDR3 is TGCAGTGCTAGACGGGACGGGAATGAAAAACTGTTTTTT.